This T cell receptor (beta chain) was observed in a study of cytomegalovirus exposure and HLA in healthy donors. Study details: A preliminary data release comprised roughly 85 million unique TCRs obtained from HLA-typed donors. Study conclusions and caveats: Common viral pathogens (according to a later analysis) appeared linked to several of the most significant clusters. Presence/absence analysis assumed near-uniform sequencing depth across donors.

The donors, nominally healthy at sampling, likely had unrecorded immune exposures. Primers: 60 Vbeta forward and 13 Jbeta reverse. Assay: immunoSEQ multiplex PCR; the TCRdb copy retains only in-frame clones and omits some. Among some 150,000 clones listed, around four fifths were seen once. Comments on this clone: Its antigen is not known.

The sample comprised PBMCs. The receptor was derived from a woman aged 40-49 years in good health and CMV-seronegative.

The chain's CDR3 is CSVEEIRTGASYEQYF. The CDR3 DNA follows: TGCAGCGTTGAAGAAATTAGGACAGGCGCTTCCTACGAGCAGTACTTC. The V gene is TRBV29-1, the J gene TRBJ2-5; 7 positions match TRBD1. The J call may be wrong; the DNA end is better matched by TRBJ2-7. This CDR3 region has 16 residues. The germline gives CDR1 SQVTM, CDR2 ANQGSEA.